Listed here are 18 T cell receptor beta chains from one sample, sequenced in a study of T cell responses to AZD1222 COVID-19 vaccine. Sequencing was performed with immunoSEQ multiplex PCR; in TCRdb, only in-frame clones are kept and a portion is missing. The sample carries about 200,000 clones, approximately 91% recorded once. This sample comprised peripheral blood, obtained 28 days after the second AZD1222 dose. These TCRs come from an adult who received the AZD1222 COVID-19 vaccine.

The chain employs TRBV30 and TRBJ1-2; D is uncertain. The CDR3 loop spans 13 amino acids. V lost 6 bases to trimming and J lost 6 bases, with 17 bases between them. CDR1 and CDR2 from the germline V gene are GTSNPN and SVGIG (reference sequence). This CDR3 is CACRLYLEDGYTF. CDR3 in DNA: TGTGCCTGCAGGTTGTACCTGGAAGATGGCTACACCTTC. Full variable domain (rest looked up from reference TRBV30 and TRBJ1-2): SQTIHQWPATLVQPVGSPLSLECTVEGTSNPNLYWYRQAAGRGLQLLFYSVGIGQISSEVPQNLSASRPQDRQFILSSKKLLLSDSGFYLCACRLYLEDGYTFGSGTRLTVV.

Note on this clone: Relative to the germline gene, one junction end is altered; a read error may explain this. This chain links TRBV7-9 with TRBJ2-3, with TRBD2 matching over 9 bases. The CDR3 loop spans 13 amino acids. CDR1 is SEHNR and CDR2 is FQNEAQ in the germline V gene (reference sequence). The CDR3 DNA follows: TGTGCCAGCAGCTCCGGACTAGCGCGTCAGAAGGATTTT. It translates to CASSSGLARQKDF. Full variable domain (remainder filled in from reference TRBV7-9 and TRBJ2-3): DTGVSQNPRHKITKRGQNVTFRCDPISEHNRLYWYRQTLGQGPEFLTYFQNEAQLEKSRLLSDRFSAERPKGSFSTLEIQRTEQGDSAMYLCASSSGLARQKDFGPGTRLTVL.

Concerning this clone: Germline is not matched at one junction end, which may reflect a read error. The chain employs TRBV19 and TRBJ2-2; D call uncertain. This CDR3 spans 18 amino acids. The germline CDR1 and CDR2 sequences are LNHDA and SQIVND (reference sequence). DNA for the CDR3: TGTGCCAGTAGTACCAGGACGTTTGACACGGAGAACATCGGGGAGCTGTTTTTT. It specifies CASSTRTFDTENIGELFF.

The J gene is TRBJ1-2, the V gene TRBV28, with TRBD1 matching over 8 bases. With 5 bases clipped from V and 5 bases from J, the junction kept 10 bases outside the gene matches. Per the germline V gene, CDR1 is MDHEN and CDR2 is SYDVKM. The CDR3 runs 15 residues. CDR3 protein: CASSPRTGLRYGYTF. As DNA, the CDR3 is TGTGCCAGCAGTCCTCGGACAGGGCTGAGGTATGGCTACACCTTC.

CDR3 in DNA: TGTGCCAGCAGTTACGGATATAGCAATCAGCCCCAGCATTTT. This translates into CASSYGYSNQPQHF. The chain has TRBV6-5 and TRBJ1-5; D unclear. The ends were cut back, 2 bases at V and 0 bases at J, with 5 bases in the middle. There are 14 residues in the CDR3. Per the germline V gene, CDR1 is MNHEY and CDR2 is SVGAGI.

The rearrangement uses TRBV2 and TRBJ1-5, with 8 bases identical to TRBD1. The J segment lost 3 bases and the V segment lost 6 bases, leaving 7 bases of the junction unmatched. The CDR3 consists of 15 residues. Germline V gene data show CDR1 as SNHLY and CDR2 as FYNNEI. The CDR3 sequence is CASRPTGALNQPQHF. As DNA, the CDR3 is TGTGCCAGCAGGCCGACAGGGGCCCTCAATCAGCCCCAGCATTTT. Drawing the rest from reference TRBV2 and TRBJ1-5, the complete variable domain is EPEVTQTPSHQVTQMGQEVILRCVPISNHLYFYWYRQILGQKVEFLVSFYNNEISEKSEIFDDQFSVERPDGSNFTLKIRSTKLEDSAMYFCASRPTGALNQPQHFGDGTRLSIL.

The chain carries TRBV30 and TRBJ1-1; tentatively, D is TRBD1 (5 bases). The CDR3 has 13 amino acids. Between the trimmed V and J ends, which lost 6 bases and 5 bases, there was a span of 16 bases. Germline-derived CDR1 and CDR2 are GTSNPN and SVGIG (reference sequence). CDR3 sequence reads: CACPGEGRTEAFF. CDR3 bases: TGTGCCTGCCCGGGGGAGGGAAGGACTGAAGCTTTCTTT.

This chain links TRBV4-1 with TRBJ2-1, with a tentative D call TRBD2 (6 bases). This CDR3 contains 15 residues. Between the trimmed V and J ends, which lost 2 bases and 6 bases, there was a span of 14 bases. Germline loops: CDR1 MGHRA, CDR2 YSYEKL. CDR3 region: CASSQQAGRINEQFF. Here the CDR3 DNA reads TGCGCCAGCAGCCAACAGGCAGGGAGGATCAATGAGCAGTTCTTC.

The CDR3 nucleotides are TGTGCCAGCTGCGCTGCCCTTCTCACAGATACGCAGTATTTT. It yields the protein CASCAALLTDTQYF. V is TRBV2 and J is TRBJ2-3; D gene ambiguous. The CDR3 length is 14 residues. Germline values: CDR1 SNHLY, CDR2 FYNNEI. Between the trimmed V and J ends, which lost 8 bases and 2 bases, there was a span of 14 bases.

J is TRBJ2-1 and V is TRBV12-3 or TRBV12-4, with D perhaps matching TRBD1 (5 bases). This CDR3 spans 13 amino acids. The V gene lost 7 bases and the J gene lost 5 bases, with 12 bases spanning the gap. CDR3 nucleotide sequence: TGTGCCAGCAACCTGGACACGAACAATGAGCAGTTCTTC. Translation gives CASNLDTNNEQFF.

This clone appeared once. The chain has TRBV9 and TRBJ2-1; 8 nucleotides match TRBD1. Germline V gene data show CDR1 as SGDLS and CDR2 as YYNGEE. The CDR3 totals 15 residues. The junction had 7 bases not matched to a gene; V was cut back by 4 bases and J by 4 bases. The CDR3 DNA reads TGTGCCAGCAGCATACCAGGGACAGGATACAATGAGCAGTTCTTC. It is translated as CASSIPGTGYNEQFF.

The chain carries TRBV28 and TRBJ2-7; TRBD1 matches at 8 bases. CDR1 is MDHEN and CDR2 is SYDVKM in the germline V gene. This CDR3 spans 14 amino acids. Losses at the gene ends were 8 bases for V and 7 bases for J; bases not matched to a gene: 13. The CDR3 sequence: CASYSGTGFQEQYF. The CDR3 region has the DNA TGTGCCAGCTATTCCGGGACAGGATTTCAGGAGCAGTACTTC.

Regarding this clone: The identical CDR3 is also encoded by other nucleotide sequences in the sample. V and J are TRBV12-3 or TRBV12-4 and TRBJ1-2; tentatively, D is TRBD1 (5 bases). CDR3 size: 13 residues. Trimming left V 1 base short and J 2 bases short, with 5 bases between. CDR3 coding DNA: TGTGCCAGCAGTTTAGAGGGGAACTATGGCTACACCTTC. Translating gives CASSLEGNYGYTF.

The chain links TRBV19 to TRBJ1-2, with D perhaps matching TRBD1 (6 bases). In germline, CDR1 is LNHDA, CDR2 SQIVND (reference sequence). This CDR3 has 16 residues. The ends were cut back, 5 bases at V and 5 bases at J, with 21 bases in the middle. CDR3 DNA: TGTGCCAGTAGTCTAACCCCGGGACACTCTCCGTATGGCTACACCTTC. Translated: CASSLTPGHSPYGYTF.

V is TRBV27 and J is TRBJ2-1; weak D call: TRBD2 (5 bases). Germline V lookup: CDR1 MNHEY, CDR2 SMNVEV (reference sequence). CDR3 size: 15 residues. Trimming removed 5 bases from V and 8 bases from J, with 19 bases in between. The CDR3 DNA follows: TGTGCCAGCAGTCCAATGGGAGTGTCGATCGATGAGCAGTTCTTC. It is translated as CASSPMGVSIDEQFF.

The chain combines TRBV11-2 with TRBJ2-1, with 11 bases identical to TRBD2. V lost 2 bases, J lost 8 bases, and 14 bases stayed unmatched. CDR1 is SGHAT, CDR2 FQNNGV, per germline. The CDR3 extends over 18 amino acids. Here the CDR3 reads CASSLPSGRSYSRDEQFF. For the CDR3, the DNA is TGTGCCAGCAGCTTACCTAGCGGGAGGTCGTATAGTAGGGATGAGCAGTTCTTC. The variable domain in full, with the rest retrieved from reference TRBV11-2 and TRBJ2-1, is EAGVAQSPRYKIIEKRQSVAFWCNPISGHATLYWYQQILGQGPKLLIQFQNNGVVDDSQLPKDRFSAERLKGVDSTLKIQPAKLEDSAVYLCASSLPSGRSYSRDEQFFGPGTRLTVL.

This clone was detected once. CDR3 in amino acids: CASSIAGEAGANVLTF. The DNA of the CDR3 is TGCGCCAGCAGCATCGCAGGGGAGGCTGGGGCCAACGTCCTGACTTTC. The J gene is TRBJ2-6, the V gene TRBV5-1; perhaps D is TRBD1 or TRBD2 (6 bases each). This CDR3 contains 16 residues. CDR1 SGHRS and CDR2 YFSETQ come from the germline V gene. V was clipped by 4 bases and J by 2 bases, with 13 bases between them.

The chain joins TRBV7-9 to TRBJ1-1, with D unresolved. From germline, CDR1 is SEHNR and CDR2 FQNEAQ (reference sequence). The CDR3 is 13 residues long. V gave up 3 bases and J gave up 0 bases, with 5 bases separating them. The CDR3: CASSFTVNTEAFF. The CDR3 DNA is TGTGCCAGCAGCTTCACAGTGAACACTGAAGCTTTCTTT.